The rows below give T cell receptor beta chains drawn from one sample of a study of technical replicates of blood from several donors. Method: immunoSEQ multiplex PCR; TCRdb's copy keeps in-frame clones and lacks some. The sample records tens of thousands of clones, 85% to 95% being singletons. The sample was T cells isolated from PBMCs. The origin of the receptors is a human donor in good health. The CDR3 runs from the conserved cysteine through the conserved F or W. The D gene is left open where the match is weak. Size is omitted from some rows. Given values are once, few, many or a class for expanded clones.

>TRBJ1-4|NA|TRBV4-1|NA
CASSPTVLATNEKLFF
TGCGCCAGCAGCCCCACAGTTTTAGCAACTAATGAAAAACTGTTTTTT
>TRBJ2-1|TRBD2|TRBV5-4|NA
CASSRTGGAGLYNEQFF
TGTGCCAGCAGCCGCACGGGGGGGGCGGGCCTCTACAATGAGCAGTTCTTC
>TRBJ2-2|TRBD2|TRBV4-1|NA
CASSQPLAGGPAGELFF
TGCGCCAGCAGCCAACCTTTAGCGGGGGGGCCGGCCGGGGAGCTGTTTTTT
>TRBJ2-2|TRBD2|TRBV4-1|NA
CASTRGGPLNTGELFF
TGCGCCAGCACCCGCGGGGGTCCTTTAAACACCGGGGAGCTGTTTTTT
>TRBJ2-7|TRBD1|TRBV5-4|NA
CASSSGQVAKQYF
TGTGCCAGCAGCTCGGGACAGGTAGCAAAGCAGTACTTC
>TRBJ2-3|TRBD2|TRBV7-9|NA
CASSRLRLAGVDTQYF
TGTGCCAGCAGCCGCTTACGGCTAGCGGGGGTGGATACGCAGTATTTT
>TRBJ2-7|TRBD2|TRBV28|NA
CASSQVSGSIYEQYF
TGTGCCAGCAGTCAAGTTAGCGGGAGTATCTACGAGCAGTACTTC
>TRBJ2-2|NA|TRBV6-1|NA
CASSDLMSTGELFF
TGTGCCAGCAGTGACCTAATGAGCACCGGGGAGCTGTTTTTT
>TRBJ2-6|TRBD1|TRBV4-1|NA
CASLDRFRGPPKGSGANVLTF
TGCGCCAGCCTCGATCGTTTCAGGGGGCCTCCAAAAGGCTCTGGGGCCAACGTCCTGACTTTC
>TRBJ1-5|NA|TRBV5-1|NA
CASSSQGGANQPQHF
TGCGCCAGCAGCTCACAGGGTGGGGCCAATCAGCCCCAGCATTTT
>TRBJ1-1|NA|TRBV14|NA
CASSQDDEGVWVVNTEAFF
TGTGCCAGCAGCCAAGATGACGAAGGGGTCTGGGTAGTGAACACTGAAGCTTTCTTT
>TRBJ2-1|TRBD2|TRBV19|once
CASSDYSGRGYNEQFF
TGTGCCAGTAGTGACTACAGCGGGAGAGGATACAATGAGCAGTTCTTC
>TRBJ2-7|NA|TRBV9|NA
CASSVGLEGGAREQYF
TGTGCCAGCAGCGTCGGACTAGAGGGGGGGGCGCGCGAGCAGTACTTC
>TRBJ2-2|NA|TRBV6-6|NA
CASRQNTGELFF
TGTGCCAGCAGACAAAACACCGGGGAGCTGTTTTTT
>TRBJ1-1|NA|TRBV19|NA
CASSMGRVFGAFF
TGTGCCAGTAGTATGGGGAGAGTGTTTGGAGCTTTCTTT
>TRBJ1-2|NA|TRBV25-1|NA
CASSRGTPYGYTF
TGTGCCAGCAGTAGAGGGACACCCTATGGCTACACCTTC
>TRBJ2-1|TRBD2|TRBV10-1|NA
CASSPTSGVYNEQFF
TGCGCCAGCAGCCCGACTAGCGGGGTCTACAATGAGCAGTTCTTC
>TRBJ2-1|NA|TRBV4-1|NA
CASSQDGGLAFF
TGCGCCAGCAGCCAAGATGGCGGGCTAGCGTTCTTC
>TRBJ1-1|TRBD1|TRBV15|NA
CATSHRGDTEAFF
TGTGCCACCAGCCACAGGGGTGACACTGAAGCTTTCTTT